What follows is one T cell receptor beta chain and its context. Its target is unknown. This specimen belongs to a study of blood T cells in healthy people across ages. Findings of the study overall: Estimates of diversity drawn from one million T cells were considered underestimates. Age showed a roughly linear inverse relationship with TCR beta diversity per million T cells.

Together with a sample-barcoded 5' primer, a J-beta primer mix was included in a second PCR lasting about 7 to 11 cycles. One entry per CDR3 protein results from TCRdb running MiXCR on the 5' RACE reads. The sample lists some 1.1 million distinct CDR3 sequences, 30% to 40% seen once, with over 10% in the top ten. Germline CDR1 is SEHNR and CDR2 is FQNEAQ (reference sequence). The V end lost 4 bases, the J end lost 0 bases, and 15 bases lay between the germline ends. The CDR3 covers 16 residues. The study recruited healthy Caucasian donors from Russia who were aged roughly 6 to 100. The total RNA that was extracted per sample amounted to at least 5.5 micrograms.

The TCR comes from a young man in good health. The sequenced sample was blood. V usage is TRBV7-9 and J usage is TRBJ1-1; unclear D gene. In nucleotides, the CDR3 is TGTGCCAGCAGCTACCCCAAACAAGGGATGAACACTGAAGCTTTCTTT. Translating it yields CASSYPKQGMNTEAFF.